The rows below give T cell receptor beta chains drawn from one sample of a study of cytomegalovirus exposure and HLA in healthy donors. Assay: immunoSEQ multiplex PCR; the TCRdb copy retains only in-frame clones and omits some. The profile shows 110,000 or so clones, around 77% of them singletons. Sequenced sample: PBMCs. The origin of the receptors is a man in his forties in good health and CMV-seropositive. Both conserved end residues are part of each CDR3. Not all rows give a size; the values are once, few, many and, for expanded clones, a class.

v_call clone_size cdr3_aa
TRBV10-1 - CASRPHTGYQETQYF
TRBV6-5 - CASSLLRGAADTQYF
TRBV7-9 few CASSDRQGNTEAFF
TRBV9 - CASSVAFGQYNEQFF
TRBV5-4 - CASRRHRAMNTEAFF
TRBV18 - CASSKQDNQPQHF
TRBV4-3 few CASSQSGAGTVYGYTF
TRBV11-3 - CASSLFSAGPNEQFF
TRBV18 - CASSPLPTGDGTEAFF
TRBV5-1 - CASSPAGGYEKLFF
TRBV14 - CASSHRRTSGGDTQYF
TRBV7-9 - CASSFTGGKNTEAFF
TRBV7-3 - CASSLRGQGAAGELFF
TRBV6-1 few CASSETSGGSDTQYF
TRBV6-5 - CASSFEGLAGTGELFF
TRBV7-8 few CASSLYGDNQPQHF
TRBV11-2 - CASSLGGQANTGELFF
TRBV7-2 - CASSLEAVGTGPYNEQFF
TRBV4-1 - CASSHRGRNTEAFF
TRBV4-1 once CASSQEETGFAEAFF
TRBV28 - CASCSGGHYNEQFF
TRBV25-1 - CASSVDSVNTEAFF
TRBV25-1 - CASSQTESSYEQYF
TRBV5-1 - CASSLTSGVSYEQYF
TRBV13 - CASSRTGGSEQYF